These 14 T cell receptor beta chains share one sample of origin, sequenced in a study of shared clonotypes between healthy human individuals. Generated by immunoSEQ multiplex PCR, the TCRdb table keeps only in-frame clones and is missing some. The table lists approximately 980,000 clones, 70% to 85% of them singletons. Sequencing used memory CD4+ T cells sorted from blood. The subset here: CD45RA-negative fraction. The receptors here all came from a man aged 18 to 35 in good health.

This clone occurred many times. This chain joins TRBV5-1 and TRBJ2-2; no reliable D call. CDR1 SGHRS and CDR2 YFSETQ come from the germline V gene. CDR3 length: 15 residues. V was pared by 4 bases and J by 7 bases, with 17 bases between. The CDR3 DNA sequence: TGCGCCAGCAGCCCCATTTCAGGACGGAGCGGGGAGCTGTTTTTT. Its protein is CASSPISGRSGELFF. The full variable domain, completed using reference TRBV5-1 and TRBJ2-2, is KAGVTQTPRYLIKTRGQQVTLSCSPISGHRSVSWYQQTPGQGLQFLFEYFSETQRNKGNFPGRFSGRQFSNSRSEMNVSTLELGDSALYLCASSPISGRSGELFFGEGSRLTVL.

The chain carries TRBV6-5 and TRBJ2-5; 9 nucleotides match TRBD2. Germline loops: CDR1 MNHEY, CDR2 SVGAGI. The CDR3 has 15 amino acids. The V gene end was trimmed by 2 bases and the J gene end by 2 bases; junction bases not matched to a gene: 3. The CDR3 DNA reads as TGTGCCAGCAGTTACGTGCGGGGGGGACAAGAGACCCAGTACTTC. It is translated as CASSYVRGGQETQYF.

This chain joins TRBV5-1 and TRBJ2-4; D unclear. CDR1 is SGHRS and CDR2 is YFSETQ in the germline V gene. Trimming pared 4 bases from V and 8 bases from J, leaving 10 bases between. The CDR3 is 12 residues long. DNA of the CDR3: TGCGCCAGCAGCATACATGGGGACATTCAGTACTTC. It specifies CASSIHGDIQYF.

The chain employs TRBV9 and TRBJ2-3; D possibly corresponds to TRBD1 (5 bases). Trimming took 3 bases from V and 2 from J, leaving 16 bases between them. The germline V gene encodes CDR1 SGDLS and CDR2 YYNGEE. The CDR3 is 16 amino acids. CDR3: CASSEDTGRSTDTQYF. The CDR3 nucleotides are TGTGCCAGCAGCGAAGACACAGGCCGTTCCACAGATACGCAGTATTTT.

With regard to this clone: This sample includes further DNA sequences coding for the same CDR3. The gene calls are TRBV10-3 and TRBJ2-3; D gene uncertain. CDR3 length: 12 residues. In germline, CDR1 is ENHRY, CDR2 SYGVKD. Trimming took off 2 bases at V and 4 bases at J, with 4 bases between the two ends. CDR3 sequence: CAISEVADTQYF. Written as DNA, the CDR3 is TGTGCCATCAGTGAGGTGGCAGATACGCAGTATTTT.

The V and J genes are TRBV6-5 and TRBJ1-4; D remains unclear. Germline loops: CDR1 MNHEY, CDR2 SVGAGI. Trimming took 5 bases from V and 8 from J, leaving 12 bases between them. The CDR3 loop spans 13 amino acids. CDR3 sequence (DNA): TGTGCCAGCAGTCCCCGAGCGCGGGAAAAACTGTTTTTT. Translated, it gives CASSPRAREKLFF.

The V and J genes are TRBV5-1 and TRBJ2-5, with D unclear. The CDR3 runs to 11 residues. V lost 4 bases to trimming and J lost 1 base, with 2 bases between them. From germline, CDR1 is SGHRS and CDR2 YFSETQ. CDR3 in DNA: TGCGCCAGCAGCGTCCAAGAGACCCAGTACTTC. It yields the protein CASSVQETQYF.

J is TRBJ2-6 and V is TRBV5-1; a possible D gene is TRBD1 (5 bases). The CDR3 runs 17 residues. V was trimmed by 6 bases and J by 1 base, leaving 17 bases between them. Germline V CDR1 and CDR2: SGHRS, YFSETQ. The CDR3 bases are TGCGCCAGCACCCCTGATACAGGAGCTTCTGGGGCCAACGTCCTGACTTTC. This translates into CASTPDTGASGANVLTF.

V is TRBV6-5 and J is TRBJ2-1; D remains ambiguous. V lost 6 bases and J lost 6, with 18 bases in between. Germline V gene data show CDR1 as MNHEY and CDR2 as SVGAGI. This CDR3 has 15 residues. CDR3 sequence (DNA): TGTGCCAGCAGCTCGCCTCCTTCTAGAGGCAATGAGCAGTTCTTC. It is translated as CASSSPPSRGNEQFF.

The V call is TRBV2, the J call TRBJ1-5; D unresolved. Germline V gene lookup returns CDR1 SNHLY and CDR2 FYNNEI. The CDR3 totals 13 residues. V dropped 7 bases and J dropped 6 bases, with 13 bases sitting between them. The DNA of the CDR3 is TGTGCCAGCATTCGGGATTTAGGTCAGCCCCAGCATTTT. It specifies CASIRDLGQPQHF.

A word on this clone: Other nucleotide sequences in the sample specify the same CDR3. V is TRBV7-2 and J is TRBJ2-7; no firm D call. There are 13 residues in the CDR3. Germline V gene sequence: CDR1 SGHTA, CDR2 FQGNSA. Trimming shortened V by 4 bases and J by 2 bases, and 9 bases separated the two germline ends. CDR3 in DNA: TGTGCCAGCAGCTCTGGATTGACCTACGAGCAGTACTTC. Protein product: CASSSGLTYEQYF.

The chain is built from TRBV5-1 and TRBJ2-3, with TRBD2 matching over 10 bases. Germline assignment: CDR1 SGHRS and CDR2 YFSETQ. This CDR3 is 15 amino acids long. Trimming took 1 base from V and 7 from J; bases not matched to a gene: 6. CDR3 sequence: CASSLTSGIQHTQYF. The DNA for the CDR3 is TGCGCCAGCAGCTTGACTAGCGGGATACAACATACGCAGTATTTT.

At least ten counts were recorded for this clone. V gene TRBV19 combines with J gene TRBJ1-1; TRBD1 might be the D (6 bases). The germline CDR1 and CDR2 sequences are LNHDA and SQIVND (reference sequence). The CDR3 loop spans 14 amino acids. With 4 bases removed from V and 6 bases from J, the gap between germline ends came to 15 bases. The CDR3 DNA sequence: TGTGCCAGTAGTAAAGGGGGTAGAGGGGCTGAAGCTTTCTTT. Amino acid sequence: CASSKGGRGAEAFF.

Here the CDR3 reads CAISETSKEQFF. Written as DNA, the CDR3 is TGTGCCATCAGTGAGACCAGCAAAGAGCAGTTCTTC. The chain recombines TRBV10-3 with TRBJ2-1; D not resolved. Trimming stripped 2 bases from V and 10 bases from J, with 9 bases between. Germline CDR1 reads ENHRY; CDR2 reads SYGVKD. This CDR3 region has 12 residues.